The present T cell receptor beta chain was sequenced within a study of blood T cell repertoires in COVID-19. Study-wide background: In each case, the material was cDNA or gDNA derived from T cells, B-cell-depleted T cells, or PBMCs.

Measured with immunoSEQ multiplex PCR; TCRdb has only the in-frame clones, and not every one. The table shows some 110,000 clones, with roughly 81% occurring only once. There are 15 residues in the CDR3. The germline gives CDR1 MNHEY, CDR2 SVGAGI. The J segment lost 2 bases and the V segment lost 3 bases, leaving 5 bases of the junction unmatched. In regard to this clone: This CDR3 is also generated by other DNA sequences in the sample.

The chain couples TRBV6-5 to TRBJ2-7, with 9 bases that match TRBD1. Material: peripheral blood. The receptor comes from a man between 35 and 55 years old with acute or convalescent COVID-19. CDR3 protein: CASSYRGQGTYEQYF. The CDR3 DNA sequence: TGTGCCAGCAGTTATAGGGGACAGGGTACCTACGAGCAGTACTTC.